These 27 T cell receptor beta chains share one sample of origin, sequenced in a study of T cells in Graves' hyperthyroidism and ophthalmopathy. Amplification of TCR beta CDR3 regions was performed using RNA transcripts as template. TCR CDR3 underwent first-round RT-PCR with the HTBI primer set. One entry per CDR3 protein results from TCRdb running MiXCR on the multiplex PCR reads. The data show around 500,000 distinct CDR3 sequences, approximately 22% seen once. Sequencing input: blood. These receptors were collected from a woman in her seventies with Graves' ophthalmopathy.

This clonotype appeared a few times. The chain joins TRBV13 to TRBJ2-7, with a tentative D call TRBD2 (6 bases). This CDR3 spans 15 amino acids. The V gene lost 6 bases and the J gene lost 2 bases, with 17 bases spanning the gap. Germline V gives CDR1 PRHDT, CDR2 FYEKMQ (reference sequence). The CDR3 DNA follows: TGTGCCAGCAGGTCAGGCAGCGGGCTTCCCTACGAGCAGTACTTC. This sequence encodes CASRSGSGLPYEQYF. Full variable domain (rest looked up from reference TRBV13 and TRBJ2-7): AAGVIQSPRHLIKEKRETATLKCYPIPRHDTVYWYQQGPGQDPQFLISFYEKMQSDKGSIPDRFSAQQFSDYHSELNMSSLELGDSALYFCASRSGSGLPYEQYFGPGTRLTVT.

The chain combines TRBV24-1 with TRBJ2-5; D gene unclear. The CDR3 totals 15 residues. The V end lost 1 base, the J end lost 13 bases, and 21 bases lay between the germline ends. The germline CDR1 and CDR2 sequences are KGHDR and SFDVKD. The DNA for the CDR3 is TGTGCCACCAGTGATTTATGTAAGGACGGATGCCTCAGGTACTTC. Encoded protein: CATSDLCKDGCLRYF.

The CDR3: CASSSRAGYYNEQFF. In DNA, the CDR3 is TGTGCCAGTAGTTCACGGGCAGGGTACTACAATGAGCAGTTCTTC. The chain recombines TRBV19 with TRBJ2-1; tentative D call: TRBD1 (5 bases). There are 15 residues in the CDR3. Germline V gene lookup returns CDR1 LNHDA and CDR2 SQIVND (reference sequence). The V and J ends lost 5 bases and 3 bases respectively, with 14 bases between them.

The chain is built from TRBV6-2 or TRBV6-3 and TRBJ2-5; tentatively, D is TRBD1 (6 bases). Trimming removed 10 bases at V and 5 bases at J, with 14 bases between. In germline, CDR1 is MNHEY, CDR2 SVGEGT. This CDR3 contains 12 residues. For the CDR3, the DNA is TGTGCCACCAAGAGGGGGTTGGAGACCCAGTACTTC. Protein product: CATKRGLETQYF.

The chain employs TRBV28 and TRBJ1-5, with D hard to call. The CDR3 runs to 14 residues. Germline V gene sequence: CDR1 MDHEN, CDR2 SYDVKM. The chain's CDR3 is CGAAAPGSNQPQHF. CDR3 DNA sequence: TGTGGCGCAGCCGCCCCTGGGAGCAATCAGCCCCAGCATTTT. Full variable domain (outside the CDR3, taken from reference TRBV28 and TRBJ1-5): DVKVTQSSRYLVKRTGEKVFLECVQDMDHENMFWYRQDPGLGLRLIYFSYDVKMKEKGDIPEGYSVSREKKERFSLILESASTNQTSMYLCGAAAPGSNQPQHFGDGTRLSIL.

This clonotype was seen ten or more times. V is TRBV2 and J is TRBJ1-1, with TRBD1 matching 7 bases. The CDR3 has 13 residues. The V gene's germline CDR1 is SNHLY and CDR2 FYNNEI. V lost 9 bases and J lost 1; bases outside the gene matches: 5. The chain's CDR3 is CARGGKGNTEAFF. The CDR3 DNA sequence: TGTGCCAGAGGGGGCAAGGGGAACACTGAAGCTTTCTTT.

This clonotype has more than one count but fewer than ten. V and J are TRBV19 and TRBJ1-2, with 9 bases that match TRBD1. This CDR3 comprises 16 residues. V shed 5 bases and J 8 bases; nucleotides not matched to a gene: 15. Germline V gives CDR1 LNHDA, CDR2 SQIVND (reference sequence). CDR3 residues: CASSLDWTGEIDGYTF. In nucleotides, the CDR3 is TGTGCCAGTAGTCTCGACTGGACAGGGGAAATAGACGGCTACACCTTC.

CDR3 DNA sequence: TGCAGTGCTAAACTATTGCCGCTCCCTGAAGCTTTCTTT. Translating gives CSAKLLPLPEAFF. This chain connects TRBV20-1 to TRBJ1-1; D unclear. Trimming stripped 4 bases from V and 6 bases from J, with 15 bases between. CDR1 is DFQATT and CDR2 is SNEGSKA in the germline V gene (reference sequence). The CDR3 spans 13 residues.

The V call is TRBV24-1, the J call TRBJ2-7; no clear D gene. Deletions cut 10 bases from V and 12 bases from J, with 21 bases between. Germline CDR1 reads KGHDR; CDR2 reads SFDVKD. There are 12 residues in the CDR3. The CDR3 sequence is CATSESRTLGYF. CDR3 in DNA: TGTGCCACTTCTGAGAGCCGGACCCTGGGGTACTTC.

As DNA, the CDR3 is TGCGCCAGCAGTGAACCCTCGCGGGATACGCAGTATTTT. Translated: CASSEPSRDTQYF. The chain employs TRBV10-1 and TRBJ2-3; D is uncertain. CDR3 length: 13 residues. Germline CDR1 is WNHNN and CDR2 is SYGVQD (reference sequence). The V end lost 3 bases, the J end lost 6 bases, and 10 bases lay between the germline ends.

This clonotype has a count of ten or more. The chain employs TRBV11-3 and TRBJ2-3; D remains unclear. Between the trimmed V and J ends, which lost 2 bases and 3 bases, there was a span of 6 bases. The germline V gene has CDR1 SGHNT and CDR2 YENEEA. The length of the CDR3 is 13 residues. Written as DNA, the CDR3 is TGTGCCAGCAGCTTATACCCGACAGATACGCAGTATTTT. Its protein is CASSLYPTDTQYF.

V and J are TRBV7-9 and TRBJ2-3; 13 bases are shared with TRBD2. The CDR3 is made up of 17 amino acids. The V segment lost 4 bases and the J segment 4 bases; nucleotides outside the gene matches: 8. The germline CDR1 and CDR2 sequences are SEHNR and FQNEAQ (reference sequence). In DNA form, the CDR3 reads TGTGCCAGCAGCTCCCGGACTAGCGGGAGCTTCGCAGATACGCAGTATTTT. Amino acids: CASSSRTSGSFADTQYF.

The chain joins TRBV7-9 to TRBJ2-5; 9 bases are a match to TRBD1. Germline trimming cut 8 bases from V and 5 bases from J; bases unmatched to any gene: 12. The CDR3 is 15 residues long. Looked up from germline, CDR1 is SEHNR and CDR2 is FQNEAQ (reference sequence). As DNA, the CDR3 is TGTGCCAGCTCTTGGCCGGGACAGGGAGGGGAGACCCAGTACTTC. This gives the protein CASSWPGQGGETQYF.

Many counts were recorded for this clonotype. V usage is TRBV7-9 and J usage is TRBJ2-7; 11 nucleotides align to TRBD2. Per the germline V gene, CDR1 is SEHNR and CDR2 is FQNEAQ (reference sequence). The CDR3 has 15 residues. V lost 3 bases and J lost 4; bases outside the gene matches: 5. The CDR3 here is CASSLASGRQYEQYF. CDR3 coding DNA: TGTGCCAGCAGCTTGGCTAGCGGGAGGCAGTACGAGCAGTACTTC.

This clonotype was counted at least ten times. This CDR3 is CASRTSGGSYEQYF. CDR3 DNA sequence: TGTGCCAGCCGCACGAGCGGAGGCTCCTACGAGCAGTACTTC. The rearrangement links TRBV6-1 to TRBJ2-7, with D tentatively TRBD2 (5 bases). The CDR3 consists of 14 residues. Trimming removed 8 bases at V and 0 bases at J, with 14 bases between. CDR1 MNHNS and CDR2 SASEGT come from the germline V gene.

This clonotype was detected many times. The V and J genes are TRBV19 and TRBJ2-2, with D possibly TRBD2 on 5 matching bases. Germline values: CDR1 LNHDA, CDR2 SQIVND (reference sequence). V gave up 3 bases and J gave up 3 bases, with 14 bases separating them. The length of the CDR3 is 16 residues. CDR3 sequence reads: CASSMVASFDTGELFF. CDR3 DNA: TGTGCCAGTAGTATGGTGGCTAGCTTCGACACCGGGGAGCTGTTTTTT.

The rearrangement links TRBV18 to TRBJ2-1, with D perhaps TRBD1 or TRBD2 (5 bases each). The CDR3 length is 17 residues. Germline V gives CDR1 KGHSH, CDR2 LQKENI. The V gene lost 1 base and the J gene lost 5 bases, with 18 bases spanning the gap. The CDR3, as DNA: TGTGCCAGCTCACCACGACAAAGCGCCGGGGCAGACAATGAGCAGTTCTTC. It yields the protein CASSPRQSAGADNEQFF. The variable domain in full, with the rest retrieved from reference TRBV18 and TRBJ2-1, is NAGVMQNPRHLVRRRGQEARLRCSPMKGHSHVYWYRQLPEEGLKFMVYLQKENIIDESGMPKERFSAEFPKEGPSILRIQQVVRGDSAAYFCASSPRQSAGADNEQFFGPGTRLTVL.

This sequence joins TRBV20-1 and TRBJ1-1; D might be TRBD1 (6 bases). Germline V gives CDR1 DFQATT, CDR2 SNEGSKA (reference sequence). The CDR3 totals 14 residues. Deletions cut 1 base from V and 6 bases from J, with 15 bases between. This CDR3 is CSARGHLQGAEAFF. CDR3 coding DNA: TGCAGTGCTAGAGGACACTTACAGGGAGCTGAAGCTTTCTTT.

The rearrangement links TRBV18 to TRBJ1-2; D possibly corresponds to TRBD1 (5 bases). V dropped 0 bases and J dropped 6 bases, with 11 bases sitting between them. The germline V gene encodes CDR1 KGHSH and CDR2 LQKENI. The CDR3 loop spans 14 amino acids. CDR3 in DNA: TGTGCCAGCTCACCACCCCCAGGGAGACATGGCTACACCTTC. This codes for CASSPPPGRHGYTF.

A few counts support this clonotype. The CDR3 region is CASSFDRVHEQFF. DNA of the CDR3: TGTGCCAGCAGTTTCGACAGGGTGCATGAGCAGTTCTTC. The chain carries TRBV2 and TRBJ2-1, with 7 bases matching TRBD1. Losses at the gene ends were 5 bases for V and 8 bases for J; bases not matched to a gene: 6. The CDR3 has 13 residues. Germline CDR1 reads SNHLY; CDR2 reads FYNNEI. The variable domain in full, with the rest retrieved from reference TRBV2 and TRBJ2-1, is EPEVTQTPSHQVTQMGQEVILRCVPISNHLYFYWYRQILGQKVEFLVSFYNNEISEKSEIFDDQFSVERPDGSNFTLKIRSTKLEDSAMYFCASSFDRVHEQFFGPGTRLTVL.

This clonotype has more than one count but fewer than ten. The gene calls are TRBV24-1 and TRBJ2-3, with D perhaps given as TRBD1 or TRBD2 (5 bases each). Germline CDR1 KGHDR, CDR2 SFDVKD. The CDR3 has 15 residues. Deletions cut 3 bases from V and 0 bases from J, with 9 bases between. The CDR3, as DNA: TGTGCCACCAGTGATGGGGACCTTAGCACAGATACGCAGTATTTT. It translates to CATSDGDLSTDTQYF.

The chain joins TRBV24-1 to TRBJ2-3, with 9 nucleotides matching TRBD2. Germline V CDR1 and CDR2: KGHDR, SFDVKD. J gave up 4 bases and V 5 bases, and 6 bases lay outside the gene matches. The CDR3 contains 15 residues. This CDR3 reads CATSALAGNADTQYF. As DNA, the CDR3 is TGTGCCACCAGTGCCCTAGCGGGAAACGCAGATACGCAGTATTTT.

This clonotype was observed at least ten times. The rearrangement joins TRBV28 to TRBJ2-5, with D uncertain. This CDR3 region has 15 residues. Germline V lookup: CDR1 MDHEN, CDR2 SYDVKM. The V end lost 3 bases, the J end lost 0 bases, and 11 bases lay between the germline ends. The DNA of the CDR3 is TGTGCCAGCAGTTTCAATGACGTGTACCAAGAGACCCAGTACTTC. Translated: CASSFNDVYQETQYF.

This clonotype was seen ten or more times. The CDR3 loop reads CASSIGTGVNQPQHF. The CDR3 nucleotides read TGTGCCAGCAGTATAGGGACAGGGGTCAATCAGCCCCAGCATTTT. The chain has TRBV2 and TRBJ1-5, with 10 bases identical to TRBD1. The CDR3 runs to 15 residues. CDR1 SNHLY and CDR2 FYNNEI come from the germline V gene. V shed 5 bases, J shed 3 bases, and the junction held 4 bases outside the gene matches.

The sample holds many counts of this clonotype. CDR3 amino acids: CARTTGRTEAFF. The CDR3 DNA reads TGTGCCCGGACCACAGGGAGGACTGAAGCTTTCTTT. This chain joins TRBV30 and TRBJ1-1, with D maybe TRBD1 (6 bases). V lost 8 bases, J lost 5 bases, and 15 bases lay in between. CDR3 length: 12 amino acids. Germline assignment: CDR1 GTSNPN and CDR2 SVGIG (reference sequence).

This clonotype came up a few times. The chain has TRBV7-2 and TRBJ1-2; 7 bases agree with TRBD1. Germline CDR1 SGHTA, CDR2 FQGNSA. J gave up 0 bases and V 4 bases, and 2 bases lay outside the gene matches. The CDR3 extends over 14 amino acids. The CDR3: CASSWDSSNYGYTF. As DNA, the CDR3 is TGTGCCAGCAGCTGGGACAGCTCTAACTATGGCTACACCTTC. Complete variable domain (other parts from reference TRBV7-2 and TRBJ1-2): GAGVSQSPSNKVTEKGKDVELRCDPISGHTALYWYRQSLGQGLEFLIYFQGNSAPDKSGLPSDRFSAERTGGSVSTLTIQRTQQEDSAVYLCASSWDSSNYGYTFGSGTRLTVV.

This chain connects TRBV19 to TRBJ1-2; D possibly corresponds to TRBD1 (5 bases). Germline CDR1 reads LNHDA; CDR2 reads SQIVND (reference sequence). Between the trimmed V and J ends, which lost 7 bases and 8 bases, there was a span of 20 bases. This CDR3 has 14 residues. CDR3 amino acids: CASKLGGAFGGYTF. The CDR3 DNA reads as TGTGCCAGTAAACTTGGAGGGGCTTTTGGAGGCTACACCTTC. Based on the CDR3 plus reference TRBV19 and TRBJ1-2, the full variable domain is DGGITQSPKYLFRKEGQNVTLSCEQNLNHDAMYWYRQDPGQGLRLIYYSQIVNDFQKGDIAEGYSVSREKKESFPLTVTSAQKNPTAFYLCASKLGGAFGGYTFGSGTRLTVV.